This TCR beta chain was retrieved from a study of blood T cell repertoires in COVID-19. As originally analysed: Reference gene primers were amplified, and this amplification served to estimate nucleated cell counts. Clones were read by immunoSEQ multiplex PCR, and TCRdb kept only the in-frame ones, dropping some. The DNA gave D and trimming, while V, J and clone size come from that table. The sample holds 200,000 to 300,000 clones, approximately 86% seen once. This CDR3 region has 17 residues. Germline CDR1 and CDR2: LGHNA and YNFKEQ. The V and J ends lost 5 bases and 2 bases respectively, with 19 bases between them. This clone has more than one count but fewer than ten.

This sequence was found in a woman in her fifties or sixties with COVID-19, enrolled during active disease. The sequenced sample was peripheral blood. The chain carries TRBV4-2 and TRBJ1-3; unclear D gene. For the CDR3, the DNA is TGTGCCAGCAGCAGTTTCCAATCTCCAACGGCTGGAAACACCATATATTTT. Amino acids: CASSSFQSPTAGNTIYF.